Reported below is one T cell receptor (beta chain). The sample originates from a study of CD8 T cell repertoires and HIV-1 epitope variants. About the study: T cells were stimulated with Twenty-five Gag and Nef peptides separately. The baseline condition was 1M T cells left uncultured.

Here immunoSEQ multiplex PCR was the method, and the copy in TCRdb shows in-frame clones only, minus some. The repertoire holds some 100,000 clones, with roughly 81% as singletons. J was trimmed by 6 bases and V by 2 bases; bases with no gene match: 6. CDR3 size: 14 residues. Germline CDR1 reads MNHEY; CDR2 reads SVGAGI. The receptor was isolated from a male donor with HIV. V and J are TRBV6-5 and TRBJ1-1, with 7 bases that match TRBD1. The sample consisted of uncultured baseline CD8+ T cells from peripheral blood mononuclear cells (PBMCs). The CDR3 loop reads CASSYDRALPEAFF. CDR3 coding DNA: TGTGCCAGCAGTTACGACAGGGCGCTGCCTGAAGCTTTCTTT.